This entry is about one TCR beta chain. Mismatch with germline at one junction end may stem from a read error. These data are taken from a study of blood T cell repertoires in COVID-19. This table comes from immunoSEQ multiplex PCR, and its TCRdb copy is limited to in-frame clones, with some not included. The repertoire holds about 220,000 clones, with 75% to 85% as singletons. Germline-derived CDR1 and CDR2 are MNHEY and SVGAGI. The length of the CDR3 is 11 residues. The chain combines TRBV6-5 with TRBJ1-5; no clear D. The sample consisted of peripheral blood. The sequence was obtained from a man aged 40-49 years who had recovered from COVID-19. The CDR3, as DNA: TGTGCCAGCAGGCTGTTAGGTCCGGGATATTTT. Amino acid sequence: CASRLLGPGYF.